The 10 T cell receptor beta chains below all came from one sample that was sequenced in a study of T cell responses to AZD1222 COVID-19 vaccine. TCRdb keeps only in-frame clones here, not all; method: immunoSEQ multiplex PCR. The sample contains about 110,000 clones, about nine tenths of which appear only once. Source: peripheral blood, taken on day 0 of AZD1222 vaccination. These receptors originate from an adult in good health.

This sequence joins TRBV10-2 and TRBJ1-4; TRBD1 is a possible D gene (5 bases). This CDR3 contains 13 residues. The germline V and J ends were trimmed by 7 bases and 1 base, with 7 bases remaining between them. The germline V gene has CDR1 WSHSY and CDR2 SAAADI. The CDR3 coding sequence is TGCGCCAGCACGGGGGGAACTAATGAAAAACTGTTTTTT. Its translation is CASTGGTNEKLFF.

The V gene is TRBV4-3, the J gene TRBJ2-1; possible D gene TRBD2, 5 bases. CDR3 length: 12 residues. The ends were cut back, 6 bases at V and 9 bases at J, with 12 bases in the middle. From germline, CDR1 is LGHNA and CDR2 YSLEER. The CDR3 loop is CASRGYGGEQFF. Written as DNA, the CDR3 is TGCGCCAGCAGAGGGTACGGAGGTGAGCAGTTCTTC.

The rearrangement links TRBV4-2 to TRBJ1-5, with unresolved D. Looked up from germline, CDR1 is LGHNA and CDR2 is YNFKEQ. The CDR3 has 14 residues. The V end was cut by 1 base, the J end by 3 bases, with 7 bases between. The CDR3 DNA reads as TGTGCCAGCAGCCAAGTGGCCCCCAATCAGCCCCAGCATTTT. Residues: CASSQVAPNQPQHF.

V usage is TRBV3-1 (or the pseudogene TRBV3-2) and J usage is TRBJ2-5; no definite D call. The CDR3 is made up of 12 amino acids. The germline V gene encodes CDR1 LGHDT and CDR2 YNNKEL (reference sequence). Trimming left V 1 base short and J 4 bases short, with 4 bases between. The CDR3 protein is CASSQGVETQYF. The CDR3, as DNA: TGTGCCAGCAGCCAAGGTGTAGAGACCCAGTACTTC.

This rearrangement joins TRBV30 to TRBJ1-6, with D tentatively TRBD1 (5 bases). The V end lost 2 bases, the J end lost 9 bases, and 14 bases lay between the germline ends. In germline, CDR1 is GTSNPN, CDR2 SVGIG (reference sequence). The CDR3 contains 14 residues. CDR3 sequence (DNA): TGTGCCTGGAGTACGGGACTGGGCCTTTCACCCCTCCACTTT. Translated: CAWSTGLGLSPLHF.

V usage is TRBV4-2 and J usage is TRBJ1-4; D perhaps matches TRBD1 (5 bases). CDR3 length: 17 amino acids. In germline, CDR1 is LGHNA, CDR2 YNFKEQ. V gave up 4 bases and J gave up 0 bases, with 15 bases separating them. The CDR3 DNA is TGTGCCAGCAGCCCCACGGGGGTCGCAGCAACTAATGAAAAACTGTTTTTT. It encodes CASSPTGVAATNEKLFF.

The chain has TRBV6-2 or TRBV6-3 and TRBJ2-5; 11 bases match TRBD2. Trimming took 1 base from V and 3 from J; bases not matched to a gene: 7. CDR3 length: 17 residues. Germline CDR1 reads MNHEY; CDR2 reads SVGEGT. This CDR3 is CASSYFGGLAEEETQYF. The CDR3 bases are TGTGCCAGCAGTTACTTCGGGGGACTAGCGGAAGAAGAGACCCAGTACTTC.

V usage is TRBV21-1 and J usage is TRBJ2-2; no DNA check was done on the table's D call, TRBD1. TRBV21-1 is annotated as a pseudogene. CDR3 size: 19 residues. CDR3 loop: CASSNRQDSLAEDTGELFF. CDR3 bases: TGTGCCAGCAGCAACCGTCAGGACAGTTTGGCTGAGGACACCGGGGAGCTGTTTTTT.

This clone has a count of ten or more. The CDR3: CASSQAPGTSVYEQYF. The CDR3 DNA sequence: TGTGCCAGCAGCCAAGCCCCCGGGACTAGCGTATACGAGCAGTACTTC. This chain connects TRBV3-1 (or the pseudogene TRBV3-2) to TRBJ2-7; 10 bases match TRBD2. J gave up 4 bases and V 1 base, and 7 bases lay outside the gene matches. CDR3 length: 16 residues. The germline V gene has CDR1 LGHDT and CDR2 YNNKEL (reference sequence).

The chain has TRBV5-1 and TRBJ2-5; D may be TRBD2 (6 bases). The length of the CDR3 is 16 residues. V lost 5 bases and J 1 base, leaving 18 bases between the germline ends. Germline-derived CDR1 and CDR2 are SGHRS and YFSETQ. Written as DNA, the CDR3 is TGCGCCAGCAGGGGGACTGGGGGACGCATCCAAGAGACCCAGTACTTC. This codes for CASRGTGGRIQETQYF.